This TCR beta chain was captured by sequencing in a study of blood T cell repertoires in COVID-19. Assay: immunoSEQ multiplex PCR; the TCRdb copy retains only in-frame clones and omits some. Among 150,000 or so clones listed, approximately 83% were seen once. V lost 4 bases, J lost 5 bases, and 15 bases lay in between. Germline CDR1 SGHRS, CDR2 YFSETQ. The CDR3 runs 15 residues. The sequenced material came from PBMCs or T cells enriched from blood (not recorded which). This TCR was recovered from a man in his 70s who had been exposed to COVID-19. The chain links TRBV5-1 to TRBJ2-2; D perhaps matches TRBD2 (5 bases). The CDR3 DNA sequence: TGCGCCAGCAGCGATCTGGGAGTGGGTACCGGGGAGCTGTTTTTT. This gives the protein CASSDLGVGTGELFF.